The present T cell receptor (beta chain) was sequenced within a study of identifying expanded T cells in peripheral blood. The study's findings and limits: Over about two and four weeks, about 16 and 19 clones changed, versus approximately 1.1 between replicates. Across healthy donors, higher total template counts meant significantly greater approximately two-week count variance.

Produced via immunoSEQ multiplex PCR; TCRdb's table is partial and in-frame only. The top ten clones hold about 6% of a sample with tens of thousands of clones, approximately 85% of them seen once. During the collection period, no donor immune events like infections were recorded. As to this clone: What it binds is unknown.

Trimming cost V 2 bases and J 2 bases; bases outside gene matches: 11. The CDR3 extends over 18 amino acids. The germline V gene has CDR1 LGHNA and CDR2 YNFKEQ. The receptor was isolated from a person between 18 and 75 years old in good health. This chain uses TRBV4-2 with TRBJ2-3; TRBD2 matches at 9 bases. The sample comprised blood. In DNA, the CDR3 is TGTGCCAGCAGCCAACAAGGGGGCGGGAGGGCCCTCACAGATACGCAGTATTTT. Residues: CASSQQGGGRALTDTQYF.